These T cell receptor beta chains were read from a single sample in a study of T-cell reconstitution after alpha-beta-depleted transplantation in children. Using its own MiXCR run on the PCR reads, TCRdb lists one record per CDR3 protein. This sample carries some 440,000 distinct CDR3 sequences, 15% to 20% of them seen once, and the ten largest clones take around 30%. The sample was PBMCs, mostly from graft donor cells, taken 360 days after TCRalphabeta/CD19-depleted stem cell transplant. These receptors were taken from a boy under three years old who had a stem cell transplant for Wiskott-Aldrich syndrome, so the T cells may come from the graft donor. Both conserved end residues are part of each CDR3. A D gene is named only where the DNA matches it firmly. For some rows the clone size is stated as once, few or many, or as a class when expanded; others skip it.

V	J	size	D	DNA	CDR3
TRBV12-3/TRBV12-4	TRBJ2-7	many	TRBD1	TGTGCCAGCAGTCGTGCCGGGACAGGGGTATACGAGCAGTACTTC	CASSRAGTGVYEQYF
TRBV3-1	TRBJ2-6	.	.	TGTGCCAGCAGCCCCGACTCTGGGGCCAACGTCCTGACTTTC	CASSPDSGANVLTF
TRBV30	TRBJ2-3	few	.	TGTGCCTGGAGTTTAGGGACGCAGTATTTT	CAWSLGTQYF
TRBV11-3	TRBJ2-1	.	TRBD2	TGTGCCAGCAGCTTACTAGCGGGACACAATGAGCAGTTCTTC	CASSLLAGHNEQFF
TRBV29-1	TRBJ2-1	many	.	TGCAGCGTTGCCTACAGGGTACCATACAATGAGCAGTTCTTC	CSVAYRVPYNEQFF
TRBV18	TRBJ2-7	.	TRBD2	TGTGCCAGCTCACCGGGACTAGCGGGAAACGAGCAGTACTTC	CASSPGLAGNEQYF
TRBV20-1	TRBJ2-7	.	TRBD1	TGCAGTGCTAGAGGGACAGGGCCCTACGAGCAGTACTTC	CSARGTGPYEQYF
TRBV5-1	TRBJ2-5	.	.	TGCGCCAGCAGCTTGGACCCAACAGGGACCCTTTCTAGTTACTTC	CASSLDPTGTLSSYF
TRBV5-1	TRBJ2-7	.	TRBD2	TGCGCCAGCAGCTCCAACCCCGGGGGGGGGCCCCCCTACGAGCAGTACTTC	CASSSNPGGGPPYEQYF
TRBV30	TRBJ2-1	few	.	TGTGCCTGGAGTCTGGGAGGGGGCAATGAGCAGTTCTTC	CAWSLGGGNEQFF
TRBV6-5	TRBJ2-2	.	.	TGTGCCAGCAGATACATAGGCCAGAACACCGGGGAGCTGTTTTTT	CASRYIGQNTGELFF
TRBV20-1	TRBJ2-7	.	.	TGCAGTGCTAGAGATGAGCCCCGGACGCTCTCCTACGAGCAGTACTTC	CSARDEPRTLSYEQYF